Sequencing of this T cell receptor beta chain was carried out in a study of beta chain features in type 1 diabetes. A few counts support this clone. Its antigen remains unknown. Reverse transcribing all isolated RNA meant expressed TCRB transcripts were sequenced. The study sequenced naive, central memory and regulatory T cell samples to an average of approximately 3.5 million reads. Repertoires were generated with immunoSEQ multiplex PCR, while TCRdb's copy carries only in-frame clones and drops some. The table records 150,000 to 200,000 clones, 50% to 70% of them present only once. Trimming took 0 bases from V and 1 from J; bases not matched to a gene: 3. The V gene's germline CDR1 is SGHRS and CDR2 YFSETQ. This CDR3 region has 15 residues. Study-level points and caveats: The study found moderately but significantly shorter TCRB CDR3s in all four CD4+ subsets of Type 1 diabetes patients.

This sequence was found in a man aged 25 to 40 with type 1 diabetes. Sequencing was carried out using naive CD4+ T cells from blood. The J gene is TRBJ2-5, the V gene TRBV5-1; 7 bases agree with TRBD1. DNA for the CDR3: TGCGCCAGCAGCTTGGCGGCAGGGGGCCAAGAGACCCAGTACTTC. It specifies CASSLAAGGQETQYF.